This TCR beta chain was sequenced in a study of cytomegalovirus exposure and HLA in healthy donors. Vbeta (60) and Jbeta (13) primers were used in the PCR. Sequencing used immunoSEQ multiplex PCR; TCRdb keeps in-frame clones, though not all of them. The table lists roughly 80,000 clones, with approximately 1.1% in the top ten. CDR3 length equals 14 residues. With 2 bases removed from V and 1 base from J, the gap between germline ends came to 8 bases. Germline V gene data show CDR1 as MNHEY and CDR2 as SMNVEV (reference sequence). This TCR came from a woman in her twenties or thirties in good health and CMV-seronegative. Sequencing used PBMCs. The chain employs TRBV27 and TRBJ1-1; D may be TRBD1 (5 bases). The CDR3 bases are TGTGCCAGCAGTTTACTGGGGGGGAACACTGAAGCTTTCTTT. It encodes CASSLLGGNTEAFF.